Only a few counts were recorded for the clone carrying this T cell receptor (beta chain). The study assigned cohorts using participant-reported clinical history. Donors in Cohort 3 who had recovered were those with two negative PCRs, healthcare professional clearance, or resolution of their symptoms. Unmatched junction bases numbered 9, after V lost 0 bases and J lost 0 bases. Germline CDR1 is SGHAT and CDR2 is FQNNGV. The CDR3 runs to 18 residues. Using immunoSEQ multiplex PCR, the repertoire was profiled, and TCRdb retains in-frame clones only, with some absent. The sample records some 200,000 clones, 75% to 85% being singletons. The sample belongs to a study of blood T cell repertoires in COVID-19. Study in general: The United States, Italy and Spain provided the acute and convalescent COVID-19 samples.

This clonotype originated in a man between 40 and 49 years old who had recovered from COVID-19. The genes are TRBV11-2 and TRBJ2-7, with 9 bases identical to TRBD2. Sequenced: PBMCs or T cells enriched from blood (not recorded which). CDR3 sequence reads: CASSLDWASGILSYEQYF. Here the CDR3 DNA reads TGTGCCAGCAGCTTAGACTGGGCTAGCGGGATTCTCTCCTACGAGCAGTACTTC.